These T cell receptor beta chains were read from a single sample in a study of PD-L1 blockade in urothelial cancer. Clones were sequenced by immunoSEQ multiplex PCR, and TCRdb holds only the in-frame ones, with some missing. The sample contains roughly 100,000 clones, approximately 86% of which appear only once. Material: PBMCs, obtained around atezolizumab (anti-PD-L1) treatment. These receptor sequences come from a man between 50 and 59 years old with urothelial cancer. CDR3s include the opening cysteine and the closing phenylalanine or tryptophan. Fields, in order: CDR3 DNA, CDR3 protein, J gene, clone size, D gene, V gene. D genes are given only for firm matches. Only part of the rows carry a size: once, few, many, or a class if the clone is expanded.

CDR3nt: TGTGCCAGCAGCTTAACTGGCAACCAAGAGACCCAGTACTTC
CDR3aa: CASSLTGNQETQYF
j_gene: TRBJ2-5
abundance: once
d_gene: -
v_gene: TRBV7-3

CDR3nt: TGTGCCAGCTCACCAGGAGCGGGACACATATACGAGCAGTACTTC
CDR3aa: CASSPGAGHIYEQYF
j_gene: TRBJ2-7
abundance: -
d_gene: -
v_gene: TRBV18

CDR3nt: TGTGCCAGCAGCATGACTAGCGGGAGCCCGAACACCGGGGAGCTGTTTTTT
CDR3aa: CASSMTSGSPNTGELFF
j_gene: TRBJ2-2
abundance: -
d_gene: TRBD2
v_gene: TRBV7-2

CDR3nt: TGCGCCAGCTCCGACACGGGGGGGGACTACGAGCAGTACTTC
CDR3aa: CASSDTGGDYEQYF
j_gene: TRBJ2-7
abundance: -
d_gene: TRBD2
v_gene: TRBV5-1

CDR3nt: TGTGCCAGCAGCCAAGTAGCGGGAGTAGGCTCAGGAGATACGCAGTATTTT
CDR3aa: CASSQVAGVGSGDTQYF
j_gene: TRBJ2-3
abundance: -
d_gene: TRBD2
v_gene: TRBV4-2

CDR3nt: TGCGCCAGCAGCTCGGGGACAGCGTATAATTCACCCCTCCACTTT
CDR3aa: CASSSGTAYNSPLHF
j_gene: TRBJ1-6
abundance: -
d_gene: TRBD1
v_gene: TRBV5-1

CDR3nt: TGTGCCAGTAGTATAGGGGCTCCGTACGAGCAGTACTTC
CDR3aa: CASSIGAPYEQYF
j_gene: TRBJ2-7
abundance: -
d_gene: -
v_gene: TRBV19

CDR3nt: TGTGCCAGCAGGGCCCAGGGGCGTTCGCCTGGCTACACCTTC
CDR3aa: CASRAQGRSPGYTF
j_gene: TRBJ1-2
abundance: -
d_gene: -
v_gene: TRBV6-1

CDR3nt: TGTGCCAGCTCACCCTCATCGGGCTCCTACAATGAGCAGTTCTTC
CDR3aa: CASSPSSGSYNEQFF
j_gene: TRBJ2-1
abundance: -
d_gene: -
v_gene: TRBV18

CDR3nt: TGTGCCAGCAGCGTAGGACAGGGGGCTTACGAGCAGTACTTC
CDR3aa: CASSVGQGAYEQYF
j_gene: TRBJ2-7
abundance: -
d_gene: TRBD1
v_gene: TRBV9

CDR3nt: TGTGCCAGCAACGGCGCGAGGGCAGGAGCCAAAAACATTCAGTACTTC
CDR3aa: CASNGARAGAKNIQYF
j_gene: TRBJ2-4
abundance: -
d_gene: -
v_gene: TRBV2

CDR3nt: TGCGCCAGTATAAGGGAAGGGGGCTACAATGAGCAGTTCTTC
CDR3aa: CASIREGGYNEQFF
j_gene: TRBJ2-1
abundance: -
d_gene: -
v_gene: TRBV5-1

CDR3nt: TGCGCCAGCAGCCAACTCCGGACTAGCGGGAGCAATGAGCAGTTCTTC
CDR3aa: CASSQLRTSGSNEQFF
j_gene: TRBJ2-1
abundance: -
d_gene: TRBD2
v_gene: TRBV4-1

CDR3nt: TGTGCCAGCAGCCAAGGCTTGGCGTTAGCCTCCTACGAGCAGTACTTC
CDR3aa: CASSQGLALASYEQYF
j_gene: TRBJ2-7
abundance: once
d_gene: -
v_gene: TRBV4-2

CDR3nt: TGTGCCAGCAGTTCTGTCTCCTACAATGAGCAGTTCTTC
CDR3aa: CASSSVSYNEQFF
j_gene: TRBJ2-1
abundance: once
d_gene: -
v_gene: TRBV28

CDR3nt: TGTGCCAGTGACAGGAACCTAGCCAAAAACATTCAGTACTTC
CDR3aa: CASDRNLAKNIQYF
j_gene: TRBJ2-4
abundance: -
d_gene: -
v_gene: TRBV2

CDR3nt: TGTGCCAGCAGCCAAGTCGGACAGAGGAACAATGAGCAGTTCTTC
CDR3aa: CASSQVGQRNNEQFF
j_gene: TRBJ2-1
abundance: -
d_gene: -
v_gene: TRBV4-2

CDR3nt: TGCGCCAGCGCAGGAAGCGGGAGCAATCAGCCCCAGCATTTT
CDR3aa: CASAGSGSNQPQHF
j_gene: TRBJ1-5
abundance: -
d_gene: -
v_gene: TRBV10-2

CDR3nt: TGTGCCAGCAGCCAGGGACTAGCGGGAGTAAATACGCAGTATTTT
CDR3aa: CASSQGLAGVNTQYF
j_gene: TRBJ2-3
abundance: -
d_gene: TRBD2
v_gene: TRBV7-3

CDR3nt: TGCGCCAGCAGCTCTGGGGCTGGGGGGACCTACGAGCAGTACTTC
CDR3aa: CASSSGAGGTYEQYF
j_gene: TRBJ2-7
abundance: -
d_gene: -
v_gene: TRBV5-1

CDR3nt: TGTGCCAGCAGCGCAGGGTTGGGACAGGGGGATCGTGAGCAGTTCTTC
CDR3aa: CASSAGLGQGDREQFF
j_gene: TRBJ2-1
abundance: -
d_gene: TRBD1
v_gene: TRBV11-2

CDR3nt: TGTGCCAGCATCGGCCGGGACAGGGGCTATGAGCAGTTCTTC
CDR3aa: CASIGRDRGYEQFF
j_gene: TRBJ2-1
abundance: -
d_gene: TRBD1
v_gene: TRBV28

CDR3nt: TGTGCCAGCAGAAGGGACAGGAGCTTGAATCAGCCCCAGCATTTT
CDR3aa: CASRRDRSLNQPQHF
j_gene: TRBJ1-5
abundance: -
d_gene: TRBD1
v_gene: TRBV27

CDR3nt: TGTGCCAGCAGTTTCGATAGCAGTCCACTCTATGGCTACACCTTC
CDR3aa: CASSFDSSPLYGYTF
j_gene: TRBJ1-2
abundance: -
d_gene: -
v_gene: TRBV27

CDR3nt: TGTGCCAGCAGTCCAAAGGCGGGCACTAACTATGGCTACACCTTC
CDR3aa: CASSPKAGTNYGYTF
j_gene: TRBJ1-2
abundance: -
d_gene: -
v_gene: TRBV6-5

CDR3nt: TGTGCCAGCAGCCCTCGCGGGCGCTTGTACAATGAGCAGTTCTTC
CDR3aa: CASSPRGRLYNEQFF
j_gene: TRBJ2-1
abundance: -
d_gene: -
v_gene: TRBV5-6

CDR3nt: TGTGCCAGCAGCGTAGGAGGGGGATGGAACACCGGGGAGCTGTTTTTT
CDR3aa: CASSVGGGWNTGELFF
j_gene: TRBJ2-2
abundance: -
d_gene: -
v_gene: TRBV9

CDR3nt: TGTGCCAGCTCACCCCTCCAGAGGTCCTACAATGAGCAGTTCTTC
CDR3aa: CASSPLQRSYNEQFF
j_gene: TRBJ2-1
abundance: -
d_gene: -
v_gene: TRBV18

CDR3nt: TGCGCCAGCAGCTTTAAGCTAGACTGGTCTGAGCAGTTCTTC
CDR3aa: CASSFKLDWSEQFF
j_gene: TRBJ2-1
abundance: -
d_gene: -
v_gene: TRBV5-1

CDR3nt: TGTGCCAGCCAACGGGACAGGGGCTATGGCTACACCTTC
CDR3aa: CASQRDRGYGYTF
j_gene: TRBJ1-2
abundance: -
d_gene: TRBD1
v_gene: TRBV7-2

CDR3nt: TGTGCCAGCAGTTTTCGACAGAGGCAGTACTTC
CDR3aa: CASSFRQRQYF
j_gene: TRBJ2-7
abundance: -
d_gene: -
v_gene: TRBV28

CDR3nt: TGTGCCAGCAGTTACAGGGGGCGCGGTGGCGAGCAGTACTTC
CDR3aa: CASSYRGRGGEQYF
j_gene: TRBJ2-7
abundance: -
d_gene: TRBD1
v_gene: TRBV6-6

CDR3nt: TGTGCCAGCAGTTTAGGCCTAGCGGGGGAGCAGTTCTTC
CDR3aa: CASSLGLAGEQFF
j_gene: TRBJ2-1
abundance: -
d_gene: TRBD2
v_gene: TRBV28

CDR3nt: TGTGCCAGCAGTTTTGTCGTCGGTGGGCAGTTCTTC
CDR3aa: CASSFVVGGQFF
j_gene: TRBJ2-1
abundance: -
d_gene: -
v_gene: TRBV28

CDR3nt: TGTGCCTGGAGATTTAGCGGGGGGGATACGCAGTATTTT
CDR3aa: CAWRFSGGDTQYF
j_gene: TRBJ2-3
abundance: -
d_gene: TRBD2
v_gene: TRBV30

CDR3nt: TGCGCCAGCAGCTTCCGACCAGAGACAGGGGCTACGCAGTATTTT
CDR3aa: CASSFRPETGATQYF
j_gene: TRBJ2-3
abundance: -
d_gene: TRBD1
v_gene: TRBV5-1

CDR3nt: TGTGCCTGGACCCTAGCGGGAGTTATGGGCAATGAGCAGTTCTTC
CDR3aa: CAWTLAGVMGNEQFF
j_gene: TRBJ2-1
abundance: -
d_gene: TRBD2
v_gene: TRBV30

CDR3nt: TGTGCCAGCAGCTATATTTATTTTGCCGGGACAGGAAACACCGGGGAGCTGTTTTTT
CDR3aa: CASSYIYFAGTGNTGELFF
j_gene: TRBJ2-2
abundance: -
d_gene: TRBD1
v_gene: TRBV7-6

CDR3nt: TGTGCCAGCAGCGTAGGGTTGAGCGGCGGGGAGCTGTTTTTT
CDR3aa: CASSVGLSGGELFF
j_gene: TRBJ2-2
abundance: -
d_gene: -
v_gene: TRBV9

CDR3nt: TGCGCCAGCAGCCAAGCCGGGACTGGGCAAGAGACCCAGTACTTC
CDR3aa: CASSQAGTGQETQYF
j_gene: TRBJ2-5
abundance: -
d_gene: -
v_gene: TRBV4-1

CDR3nt: TGTGCTAGTGGTTCCGGGAATCAGTACTTC
CDR3aa: CASGSGNQYF
j_gene: TRBJ2-7
abundance: many
d_gene: -
v_gene: TRBV12-5

CDR3nt: TGTGCCAGCAGTACGAGGGAGAAGTTGTTCTTC
CDR3aa: CASSTREKLFF
j_gene: TRBJ2-1
abundance: -
d_gene: -
v_gene: TRBV6-5

CDR3nt: TGTGCCAGTAGTACAACAGGGACGGGAAGCTGGGGCTACACCTTC
CDR3aa: CASSTTGTGSWGYTF
j_gene: TRBJ1-2
abundance: -
d_gene: -
v_gene: TRBV19

CDR3nt: TGTGCCTGGAGGGGACAGGGAGGGCAAGAGACCCAGTACTTC
CDR3aa: CAWRGQGGQETQYF
j_gene: TRBJ2-5
abundance: few
d_gene: TRBD1
v_gene: TRBV30

CDR3nt: TGTGCCAGCTCACCCCAGAGGGGACAGGGTTCGATGAACACTGAAGCTTTCTTT
CDR3aa: CASSPQRGQGSMNTEAFF
j_gene: TRBJ1-1
abundance: -
d_gene: TRBD1
v_gene: TRBV18

CDR3nt: TGTGCCAGCAGAAGCCCGTGGAGGAGTGATGGCTACACCTTC
CDR3aa: CASRSPWRSDGYTF
j_gene: TRBJ1-2
abundance: -
d_gene: -
v_gene: TRBV11-2

CDR3nt: TGTGCCAGCCTAACAGGGGCAACTAATGAAAAACTGTTTTTT
CDR3aa: CASLTGATNEKLFF
j_gene: TRBJ1-4
abundance: -
d_gene: TRBD1
v_gene: TRBV28

CDR3nt: TGTGCCAGCTCCCCGGGACAGGGAAGATTAGGCTACACCTTC
CDR3aa: CASSPGQGRLGYTF
j_gene: TRBJ1-2
abundance: few
d_gene: TRBD1
v_gene: TRBV27